The 25 T cell receptor beta chains presented below share a single source sample, sequenced in a study of CD8 T cells in Susac syndrome. After extraction with the RNeasy kit, 0.5 to 1 ug of the RNA was reverse transcribed using random hexamers. TCRdb re-called the immunoSEQ multiplex PCR reads through MiXCR, storing one row per CDR3 protein. The sample has about 240,000 distinct CDR3 sequences; almost 97% are singletons. Sequencing was carried out using CD4+ T cells from PBMCs. The receptors were gathered from a human donor with Susac syndrome.

This clonotype was counted a single time. The V gene is TRBV7-9, the J gene TRBJ2-3; 11 bases match TRBD1. This CDR3 is built from 16 residues. Trimming cost V 5 bases and J 5 bases; bases outside gene matches: 9. Germline V CDR1 and CDR2: SEHNR, FQNEAQ (reference sequence). The CDR3 sequence is CASSAGQGARLDTQYF. The CDR3 DNA reads as TGTGCCAGCAGCGCTGGACAGGGGGCGAGGTTAGATACGCAGTATTTT.

The chain combines TRBV7-8 with TRBJ1-1; no clear D. Germline-derived CDR1 and CDR2 are SGHVS and FQNEAQ. The CDR3 spans 16 residues. V was shortened by 5 bases and J by 3 bases, with 19 bases between the two germline ends. In DNA form, the CDR3 reads TGTGCCAGCAGCCGGGTGACGATTGGGCGGTACACTGAAGCTTTCTTT. Its translation is CASSRVTIGRYTEAFF.

The chain links TRBV20-1 to TRBJ2-7; TRBD1 matches 7 bases. The junction had 6 bases not matched to a gene; V was cut back by 3 bases and J by 1 base. This CDR3 is built from 14 residues. Germline CDR1 DFQATT, CDR2 SNEGSKA (reference sequence). The CDR3, as DNA: TGCAGTGCTAGTTTCAGGGGGATTTCCTACGAGCAGTACTTC. Protein product: CSASFRGISYEQYF.

The chain has TRBV25-1 and TRBJ1-5; D not certain. Germline CDR1 reads MGHDK; CDR2 reads SYGVNS. The CDR3 extends over 12 amino acids. V dropped 6 bases and J dropped 3 bases, with 6 bases sitting between them. The CDR3 region has the DNA TGTGCCAGCAGCGCCCTCAATCAGCCCCAGCATTTT. Translating gives CASSALNQPQHF.

The chain has TRBV27 and TRBJ2-3; D call uncertain. Germline lookup yields CDR1 MNHEY and CDR2 SMNVEV (reference sequence). Trimming removed 2 bases from V and 3 bases from J, with 9 bases in between. The length of the CDR3 is 14 residues. CDR3 nucleotide sequence: TGTGCCAGCAGTTTACGGGCTGGGACAGATACGCAGTATTTT. Amino acid sequence: CASSLRAGTDTQYF.

This sequence joins TRBV4-1 and TRBJ2-3; the D gene is possibly TRBD2 (12 bases). Germline CDR1 and CDR2: MGHRA and YSYEKL. The length of the CDR3 is 20 residues. V shed 6 bases and J shed 4 bases, with 32 bases lying between them. The CDR3 spells CASSPRGQGASGRAPDTQYF. Written as DNA, the CDR3 is TGCGCCAGCAGTCCCCGCGGACAGGGGGCTAGCGGGAGGGCCCCAGATACGCAGTATTTT.

This clonotype occurred once. The chain combines TRBV30 with TRBJ2-5; 10 bases fit TRBD1. CDR1 is GTSNPN, CDR2 SVGIG, per germline (reference sequence). With 7 bases clipped from V and 1 base from J, the junction kept 6 bases outside the gene matches. This CDR3 has 14 amino acids. The CDR3 DNA sequence: TGTGCCTCCTCAGGGACAGGGGCCCAAGAGACCCAGTACTTC. Translated, it gives CASSGTGAQETQYF.

The V and J genes are TRBV20-1 and TRBJ1-1; the D gene is possibly TRBD1 (6 bases). V was shortened by 6 bases and J by 4 bases, with 27 bases between the two germline ends. Germline V gives CDR1 DFQATT, CDR2 SNEGSKA (reference sequence). The CDR3 length is 17 residues. The CDR3 here is CSAIGRPGAFGGTEAFF. The CDR3, as DNA: TGCAGTGCAATAGGGAGACCAGGGGCATTCGGTGGCACTGAAGCTTTCTTT.

The V gene is TRBV4-1, the J gene TRBJ2-1; 8 nucleotides line up with TRBD1. The CDR3 has 16 amino acids. CDR1 and CDR2 (germline): MGHRA, YSYEKL. Trimming at V came to 1 base and at J to 3 bases, leaving 5 bases not matched to a gene. The DNA of the CDR3 is TGCGCCAGCAGCCAAGGCAGGGGGCTTCGCTACAATGAGCAGTTCTTC. This sequence encodes CASSQGRGLRYNEQFF.

The chain employs TRBV30 and TRBJ2-7; TRBD2 matches 7 bases. J was trimmed by 0 bases and V by 0 bases; bases with no gene match: 8. Looked up from germline, CDR1 is GTSNPN and CDR2 is SVGIG (reference sequence). The CDR3 spans 16 residues. The CDR3: CAWSVVSGASSYEQYF. The CDR3 nucleotides read TGTGCCTGGAGTGTTGTGAGCGGGGCCTCCTCCTACGAGCAGTACTTC.

J is TRBJ2-2 and V is TRBV27; possibly TRBD1 for D (6 bases). Per germline, CDR1 MNHEY and CDR2 SMNVEV (reference sequence). CDR3 size: 13 residues. V was trimmed by 7 bases and J by 5 bases, leaving 11 bases between them. CDR3 DNA: TGTGCCAGCACCGAACAGGGAACCGGGGAGCTGTTTTTT. Translated: CASTEQGTGELFF.

V is TRBV30 and J is TRBJ1-5, with TRBD1 matching 7 bases. V shed 0 bases, J shed 6 bases, and the junction held 8 bases outside the gene matches. This CDR3 contains 15 residues. Germline V gene lookup returns CDR1 GTSNPN and CDR2 SVGIG (reference sequence). The CDR3 reads CAWSVLSGGLQPQHF. The CDR3 nucleotides are TGTGCCTGGAGTGTACTCTCAGGGGGTCTTCAGCCCCAGCATTTT.

This sequence joins TRBV5-1 and TRBJ2-5; possible D gene TRBD2, 5 bases. Trimming cost V 0 bases and J 4 bases, with 16 bases left between them. Germline CDR1 reads SGHRS; CDR2 reads YFSETQ. The CDR3 contains 16 residues. In DNA, the CDR3 is TGCGCCAGCAGCTTGGGTGTCGCCGGGAAACCAGAGACCCAGTACTTC. Amino acid sequence: CASSLGVAGKPETQYF.

The chain couples TRBV20-1 to TRBJ2-5, with D possibly TRBD1 on 5 matching bases. This CDR3 region has 12 residues. Germline V lookup: CDR1 DFQATT, CDR2 SNEGSKA (reference sequence). V lost 1 base, J lost 2 bases, and 5 bases lay in between. The CDR3, as DNA: TGCAGTGCTAGAGGACAGCAAGAGACCCAGTACTTC. Translated: CSARGQQETQYF.

The chain employs TRBV18 and TRBJ2-7, with D uncertain. This CDR3 region has 15 residues. The V gene lost 3 bases and the J gene lost 2 bases, with 14 bases spanning the gap. Germline-derived CDR1 and CDR2 are KGHSH and LQKENI. CDR3 region: CASSPRVGLTYEQYF. The CDR3 region has the DNA TGTGCCAGCTCACCGCGAGTCGGGTTGACCTACGAGCAGTACTTC.

This clonotype has just one count. The V call is TRBV4-1, the J call TRBJ2-1; possibly TRBD2 for D (5 bases). With 4 bases removed from V and 7 bases from J, the gap between germline ends came to 11 bases. Germline values: CDR1 MGHRA, CDR2 YSYEKL. The CDR3 sequence is 13 residues long. As DNA, the CDR3 is TGCGCCAGCAGCCCGCGGGCCCAGAATGAGCAGTTCTTC. It translates to CASSPRAQNEQFF.

The chain's CDR3 is CASSLEAGRGNEQFF. In nucleotides, the CDR3 is TGTGCCAGCAGCTTAGAGGCAGGGAGGGGCAATGAGCAGTTCTTC. This rearrangement joins TRBV7-9 to TRBJ2-1; 7 bases agree with TRBD2. Germline-derived CDR1 and CDR2 are SEHNR and FQNEAQ (reference sequence). The V gene end was trimmed by 1 base and the J gene end by 6 bases; junction bases not matched to a gene: 6. The CDR3 is 15 amino acids. Supplemented by reference TRBV7-9 and TRBJ2-1, the full variable domain reads DTGVSQNPRHKITKRGQNVTFRCDPISEHNRLYWYRQTLGQGPEFLTYFQNEAQLEKSRLLSDRFSAERPKGSFSTLEIQRTEQGDSAMYLCASSLEAGRGNEQFFGPGTRLTVL.

V gene TRBV20-1 combines with J gene TRBJ2-6; a weak D match, TRBD1 (5 bases). The CDR3 length is 18 residues. Germline lookup yields CDR1 DFQATT and CDR2 SNEGSKA (reference sequence). V was pared by 1 base and J by 0 bases, with 16 bases between. CDR3 loop: CSARGGLGSTSGANVLTF. CDR3 in DNA: TGCAGTGCTAGAGGGGGCCTGGGCAGCACCTCTGGGGCCAACGTCCTGACTTTC.

The gene calls are TRBV30 and TRBJ1-2; 7 bases are a match to TRBD1. The CDR3 spans 13 residues. Germline-derived CDR1 and CDR2 are GTSNPN and SVGIG (reference sequence). J lost 4 bases, V lost 2 bases, and 4 bases had no gene match. CDR3 residues: CAWSQDRSYGYTF. CDR3 in DNA: TGTGCCTGGAGTCAGGACAGGAGCTATGGCTACACCTTC.

Only one count was recorded for this clonotype. The J gene is TRBJ2-2, the V gene TRBV20-1, with 10 bases matching TRBD1. CDR3 size: 14 residues. V shed 1 base and J 7 bases; nucleotides not matched to a gene: 3. Germline CDR1 and CDR2: DFQATT and SNEGSKA (reference sequence). The CDR3 bases are TGCAGTGCTAGAGCCGGGACAGGGGTCGGGGAGCTGTTTTTT. Its translation: CSARAGTGVGELFF.

The rearrangement joins TRBV6-4 to TRBJ2-3; TRBD2 matches 8 bases. The ends lost 8 bases at V and 4 bases at J; junction bases unmatched: 8. Germline V gives CDR1 MRHNA, CDR2 SNTAGT. The CDR3 contains 14 residues. The CDR3 nucleotides are TGTGCCAGCTCGCTAAGCGGGAGATCAGATACGCAGTATTTT. Translation gives CASSLSGRSDTQYF.

The V gene is TRBV20-1, the J gene TRBJ2-4; D remains ambiguous. V was pared by 3 bases and J by 0 bases, with 9 bases between. Germline CDR1 and CDR2: DFQATT and SNEGSKA (reference sequence). There are 14 residues in the CDR3. Written as DNA, the CDR3 is TGCAGTGCTAGTACCCCAGGAGCCAAAAACATTCAGTACTTC. It encodes CSASTPGAKNIQYF.

V gene TRBV24-1 combines with J gene TRBJ2-3, with D perhaps matching TRBD1 (6 bases). This CDR3 region has 13 residues. CDR1 is KGHDR, CDR2 SFDVKD, per germline. V lost 2 bases to trimming and J lost 4 bases, with 6 bases between them. CDR3 region: CATSDWTADTQYF. The CDR3 nucleotides are TGTGCCACCAGTGATTGGACAGCAGATACGCAGTATTTT.

This clonotype was counted only a few times. The CDR3 protein is CASSPFTDTQYF. DNA for the CDR3: TGTGCCAGCAGTCCCTTCACAGATACGCAGTATTTT. The rearrangement joins TRBV27 to TRBJ2-3; D remains unclear. This CDR3 has 12 amino acids. Germline loops: CDR1 MNHEY, CDR2 SMNVEV (reference sequence). The germline V and J ends were trimmed by 5 bases and 2 bases, with 5 bases remaining between them.

This clonotype was detected only once. V usage is TRBV29-1 and J usage is TRBJ2-5, with a weak D call TRBD1 (6 bases). In germline, CDR1 is SQVTM, CDR2 ANQGSEA. The V end lost 3 bases, the J end lost 1 base, and 15 bases lay between the germline ends. CDR3 length: 15 amino acids. The CDR3 loop reads CSVDQGMRGQETQYF. The CDR3 DNA reads as TGCAGCGTTGACCAGGGGATGAGGGGCCAAGAGACCCAGTACTTC.